This is a list of T cell receptor beta chains from one sample in a study of blood T cell repertoires in COVID-19. Libraries were prepared by immunoSEQ multiplex PCR; TCRdb keeps only in-frame clonotypes and omits some of them. This sample has about 270,000 clones, with approximately 82% found just once. What was sequenced was peripheral blood. The receptors originated from a woman aged 18-35 years with acute or convalescent COVID-19. Both conserved end residues are part of each CDR3. Fields, in order: clone size, J gene, D gene, V gene, CDR3 DNA, CDR3 protein. The D gene is left open where the match is weak. Only part of the rows carry a size: once, few, many, or a class if the clone is expanded.

NA TRBJ2-3 NA TRBV9 TGTGCCAGCAGCATCCAACAAAATCTAGATACGCAGTATTTT CASSIQQNLDTQYF
NA TRBJ2-3 TRBD2 TRBV2 TGTGCCAGCGGGACTAGTCCAAGCACAGATACGCAGTATTTT CASGTSPSTDTQYF
once TRBJ1-4 TRBD1 TRBV6-5 TGTGCCAGCAGGGGGACAGGGAGTAGGGAAAAACTGTTTTTT CASRGTGSREKLFF
few TRBJ1-2 NA TRBV21-1 TGTGCCAGCAGCAAAGGGCGGACAGCCGCTAACTATGGCTACACCTTC CASSKGRTAANYGYTF
NA TRBJ2-5 TRBD2 TRBV24-1 TGTGCCACTTCTGCCGGGGGGAGGGTGCAAGAGACCCAGTACTTC CATSAGGRVQETQYF
NA TRBJ2-7 TRBD1 TRBV7-2 TGTGCCAGCACCCCCGGGGACAGGGGCCACGAGCAGTACTTC CASTPGDRGHEQYF
NA TRBJ1-5 NA TRBV28 TGTGCCAGCAGACTCCAAAGTCAGCCCCAGCATTTT CASRLQSQPQHF
NA TRBJ2-1 NA TRBV28 TGTGCCAGCAGTACCCAAGAGGGTTTCTCCTACAATGAGCAGTTCTTC CASSTQEGFSYNEQFF
NA TRBJ2-2 TRBD2 TRBV25-1 TGTGCCAGCACCGGACTAGCGGGGTTTACCGGGGAGCTGTTTTTT CASTGLAGFTGELFF
NA TRBJ2-3 NA TRBV29-1 TGCAGCGTTGAAGCAGGGGCAGATACGCAGTATTTT CSVEAGADTQYF
NA TRBJ2-7 NA TRBV7-9 TGTGCAGCAACGGGGACACGCTCCTACGAGCAGTACTTC CAATGTRSYEQYF
NA TRBJ2-1 NA TRBV9 TGTGCCAGCAGCGTAGAACGACAGTCCAATGAGCAGTTCTTC CASSVERQSNEQFF
once TRBJ2-3 TRBD2 TRBV4-3 TGCGCCAGCAGCCAAGATCTTGGGGGAAGTCGTCTAGCGGGACGCGATACGCAGTATTTT CASSQDLGGSRLAGRDTQYF
few TRBJ1-6 NA TRBV2 TGTGCCAGCAGGGAACAGGGCGACTCACCCCTCCACTTT CASREQGDSPLHF
once TRBJ2-3 TRBD2 TRBV7-2 TGTGCCAGCGGGGTCACAGCGGGGTTTTTCACAGATACGCAGTATTTT CASGVTAGFFTDTQYF
NA TRBJ2-3 NA TRBV7-9 TGTGCCAGCAGCTTAGGGGCTAGCAGCACAGATACGCAGTATTTT CASSLGASSTDTQYF
once TRBJ1-4 NA TRBV12-3/TRBV12-4 TGTGCCAGCAGCCCCGGGGGGGAAAAACTGTTTTTT CASSPGGEKLFF
NA TRBJ2-5 TRBD2 TRBV4-3 TGCGCCAGCAGCCAAGATTTAGCGGGAGGACAAGAGACCCAGTACTTC CASSQDLAGGQETQYF
NA TRBJ2-7 NA TRBV19 TGTGCCAGTAGTCTGAAACAGGTTGGGGCAGGGAGGACCTACGAGCAGTACTTC CASSLKQVGAGRTYEQYF
NA TRBJ1-4 NA TRBV10-3 TGTGCCATCAGTGTTGGGACTCCGCGAACTAATGAAAAACTGTTTTTT CAISVGTPRTNEKLFF
NA TRBJ2-3 NA TRBV15 TGTGCCACCAGCAGAGCAGGGGCACGGGCAGATACGCAGTATTTT CATSRAGARADTQYF
NA TRBJ2-1 NA TRBV7-9 TGTGCCAGCAGCTTAATAGTGGCGGGATACAATGAGCAGTTCTTC CASSLIVAGYNEQFF
NA TRBJ2-7 TRBD2 TRBV4-3 TGCGCCAGCAGCCACTCCCGCGGGGGTTACGAGCAGTACTTC CASSHSRGGYEQYF
NA TRBJ1-5 TRBD1 TRBV19 TGTGCCAGTAGTATTACGCAGGGGGCAGGACAGCCCCAGCATTTT CASSITQGAGQPQHF
NA TRBJ2-1 TRBD2 TRBV5-1 TGCGCCAGCAGCTCGGGACTAGCGGGAGTCTACAATGAGCAGTTCTTC CASSSGLAGVYNEQFF
NA TRBJ1-1 TRBD1 TRBV6-6 TGTGCCAGCAGGAGGGACAGTTTAAACACTGAAGCTTTCTTT CASRRDSLNTEAFF
NA TRBJ2-2 TRBD1 TRBV19 TGTGCCAGTAGCCGAAGGGGACAGGGGACCTTGGAGCTGTTTTTT CASSRRGQGTLELFF
NA TRBJ1-2 TRBD1 TRBV19 TGTGCCAGTAGTATAAAGACAGGGAACTATGGCTACACCTTC CASSIKTGNYGYTF
NA TRBJ1-2 NA TRBV18 TGTGCCAGCTCACCCTCGACAGTAGAGCTATATGGCTACACCTTC CASSPSTVELYGYTF
NA TRBJ2-7 TRBD2 TRBV10-2 TGCGCCAGCAGTGATTACCTGCTTAGCGGGTCCTACGAGCAGTACTTC CASSDYLLSGSYEQYF
NA TRBJ2-7 TRBD1 TRBV4-3 TGCGCCAGCAGCCAACGACAGGGGTACTACGAGCAGTACTTC CASSQRQGYYEQYF
once TRBJ1-4 TRBD1 TRBV5-1 TGCGCCAGCAGCCCTAGGGACAGGGGGGATAAAAAACTGTTTTTT CASSPRDRGDKKLFF
NA TRBJ1-1 NA TRBV13 TGTGCCAGCAGCTTGGCAGGGGCATTTGGTGAAGCTTTCTTT CASSLAGAFGEAFF